This is a list of T cell receptor beta chains from one sample in a study of shared clonotypes between healthy human individuals. Clones were sequenced by immunoSEQ multiplex PCR, and TCRdb holds only the in-frame ones, with some missing. The sample records about 470,000 clones, 70% to 80% being singletons. The sequenced sample was PBMCs. These receptors all stem from a woman aged 40 to 55 in good health. Some clones in this sample may be carry-over from other donors' samples. Both conserved end residues are part of each CDR3. A D gene is named only where the DNA matches it firmly. The listing skips clone size in some rows; elsewhere it reads once, few, many or a size class.

d_gene,v_gene,j_gene,abundance,CDR3nt,CDR3aa
.,TRBV11-2,TRBJ2-7,.,TGTGCCAGCAGCCGATGGACAGCACCCTACGAGCAGTACTTC,CASSRWTAPYEQYF
.,TRBV7-3,TRBJ2-2,.,TGTGCCAGCAGCTTAAGAGGGGGCGGGAGAGAGACCGGGGAGCTGTTTTTT,CASSLRGGGRETGELFF
.,TRBV15,TRBJ2-7,.,TGTGCCACCAGCAGAGATGGGGTTCGGGTCGGCGAGCAGTACTTC,CATSRDGVRVGEQYF
TRBD2,TRBV27,TRBJ2-5,.,TGTGCCAGCAGCCGGACTAGCGGGAGTAGGGAGACCCAGTACTTC,CASSRTSGSRETQYF
TRBD1,TRBV7-9,TRBJ2-5,.,TGTGCCAGCAGTCTAGGGACAGGCTCGCACCAAGAGACCCAGTACTTC,CASSLGTGSHQETQYF
TRBD1,TRBV7-9,TRBJ1-1,once,TGTGCCAGCAGCTCTCACAGGGGAAGGGCTTTCTTT,CASSSHRGRAFF
TRBD1,TRBV14,TRBJ1-1,few,TGTGCCAGCAGCCCGAGTGGGGACAGGCAGGAAGCTTTCTTT,CASSPSGDRQEAFF
.,TRBV7-3,TRBJ2-2,.,TGTGCCAGCAGCTTAGGGGGCGACGCCGGGGAGCTGTTTTTT,CASSLGGDAGELFF
.,TRBV6-1,TRBJ2-3,.,TGTGCCAGCAGTGAAGTACCCGCAGATACGCAGTATTTT,CASSEVPADTQYF
.,TRBV5-4,TRBJ2-7,once,TGTGCCAGCAGCTTGGGAATCTCTAGTGCTTACGAGCAGTACTTC,CASSLGISSAYEQYF
TRBD1,TRBV5-4,TRBJ2-5,.,TGTGCCAGCAGCTCGGACAGGGAAGAGACCCAGTACTTC,CASSSDREETQYF
.,TRBV6-5,TRBJ2-1,.,TGTGCCAGCAGTTACCTTAGCTCCTACAATGAGCAGTTCTTC,CASSYLSSYNEQFF
.,TRBV2,TRBJ2-3,.,TGTGCCAGCAGGCCCACCGGGACCGCGGCAACGCAGTATTTT,CASRPTGTAATQYF
TRBD2,TRBV7-3,TRBJ2-1,.,TGTGCCAGTGGGACTAGAGGAGACATGATGCAGTTCTTC,CASGTRGDMMQFF
.,TRBV30,TRBJ2-5,.,TGTGCCTGGAGTTCAACTAATGGTTGGGAGACCCAGTACTTC,CAWSSTNGWETQYF
.,TRBV9,TRBJ2-1,once,TGTGCCAGCAGCGTAGCAGGAGACAACTACAATGAGCAGTTCTTC,CASSVAGDNYNEQFF
TRBD2,TRBV5-4,TRBJ2-3,.,TGTGCCAGCAGCTTGGCCGGGACTAGCGGATCCACAGATACGCAGTATTTT,CASSLAGTSGSTDTQYF
.,TRBV29-1,TRBJ1-5,.,TGCAGCGTGCGGGCCCCCTTACGGAATCAGCCCCAGCATTTT,CSVRAPLRNQPQHF
TRBD2,TRBV7-9,TRBJ2-2,.,TGTGCCAGCAGCGAGGGGACTAGCGGATACACCGGGGAGCTGTTTTTT,CASSEGTSGYTGELFF
.,TRBV5-8,TRBJ2-5,.,TGTGCCAGCAGCTTGGGGGGCAGGGCTGGAGGTGAGACCCAGTACTTC,CASSLGGRAGGETQYF
.,TRBV27,TRBJ2-1,once,TGTGCCAGCAGTGCCGACACTAGTGTCTACAATGAGCAGTTCTTC,CASSADTSVYNEQFF
.,TRBV29-1,TRBJ1-1,.,TGCAGCACAAATCAGGGGATGAACACTGAAGCTTTCTTT,CSTNQGMNTEAFF
TRBD1,TRBV4-3,TRBJ1-5,.,TGCGCCAGCAGCCAAGGTTCCGAGGGGGCATGCAATCAGCCCCAGCATTTT,CASSQGSEGACNQPQHF
.,TRBV18,TRBJ2-5,few,TGTGCCAGCTCACCGGACCAGTATGAGACCCAGTACTTC,CASSPDQYETQYF
TRBD1,TRBV6-6,TRBJ2-7,.,TGTGCCAGCAGTTACTCGGGACAGGGCTCCTACGAGCAGTACTTC,CASSYSGQGSYEQYF
TRBD2,TRBV7-9,TRBJ2-3,once,TGTGCCAGCTCCGGCGGGGGGCCGGGAAACACAGATACGCAGTATTTT,CASSGGGPGNTDTQYF
TRBD1,TRBV5-1,TRBJ2-2,.,TGCGCCAGCAGCATCGGACAGGGGAGCGCGAACACCGGGGAGCTGTTTTTT,CASSIGQGSANTGELFF
.,TRBV9,TRBJ2-1,.,TGTGCCAGCAGCGCGAACCAGGGGCCCTACAATGAGCAGTTCTTC,CASSANQGPYNEQFF
.,TRBV5-8,TRBJ2-7,.,TGTGCCAGCAGCTTGGATGACAGGACCGCACTCCCCGAGCAGTACTTC,CASSLDDRTALPEQYF
.,TRBV18,TRBJ2-4,.,TGTGCCAGCTCACCCGACAGAGCCAAAAACATTCAGTACTTC,CASSPDRAKNIQYF
TRBD1,TRBV4-1,TRBJ1-1,.,TGCGCCAGCAGCCAAGCGGACAGGGTTCTGAACACTGAAGCTTTCTTT,CASSQADRVLNTEAFF
TRBD1,TRBV7-9,TRBJ2-7,.,TGTGCCAGCAGCAACCCGAGGGGGGGACAGGGGCCCTACGAGCAGTACTTC,CASSNPRGGQGPYEQYF
.,TRBV5-1,TRBJ2-7,.,TGCGCCAGCAGGCAGGGGCCCACCCGGAAGGAGCAGTACTTC,CASRQGPTRKEQYF
.,TRBV5-1,TRBJ1-2,.,TGCGCCAGCAGCTTGGGGCCTCGACAGCCAACTAAGGGCTACACCTTC,CASSLGPRQPTKGYTF
TRBD1,TRBV14,TRBJ1-2,.,TGTGCCAGCAGCCCCGGAGTCAGGGGGGATGGCTACACCTTC,CASSPGVRGDGYTF
.,TRBV30,TRBJ1-2,.,TGTGCCTGGATCAGCTCTAGCGAGGGGCTTGAGGGCTACACCTTC,CAWISSSEGLEGYTF
.,TRBV4-3,TRBJ1-5,.,TGCGCCAGCAGCCAAGTGTCGGGAAATCAGCCCCAGCATTTT,CASSQVSGNQPQHF
TRBD1,TRBV27,TRBJ1-1,.,TGTGCCAGCAGTAGGCCGGGACAGGGCGGTCTGAACACTGAAGCTTTCTTT,CASSRPGQGGLNTEAFF
.,TRBV28,TRBJ2-7,.,TGTGCCAGCAGTTTGGTGGGACCACGGGCGTACGAGCAGTACTTC,CASSLVGPRAYEQYF
TRBD1,TRBV6-5,TRBJ1-5,few,TGTGCCAGCAGACCCCAGGGGGAGGGCCAGCCCCAGCATTTT,CASRPQGEGQPQHF
.,TRBV5-1,TRBJ2-3,.,TGCGCCAGCAGCTTGGTGCTAGCAACAGATACGCAGTATTTT,CASSLVLATDTQYF
.,TRBV19,TRBJ1-1,.,TGTGCCAGTAGGCATCCTAACACTGAAGCTTTCTTT,CASRHPNTEAFF
.,TRBV2,TRBJ1-2,.,TGTGCCAGCAGTGAAAGGGATCGGGGCTACACCTTC,CASSERDRGYTF
TRBD2,TRBV7-2,TRBJ2-7,.,TGTGCCAGCAGCCCCAGACTAGCGGGAGAAGAGCAGTACTTC,CASSPRLAGEEQYF
TRBD2,TRBV12-5,TRBJ2-2,few,TGTGCTAGTGGTTCCTATTATAGCGGGGATAACACCGGGGAGCTGTTTTTT,CASGSYYSGDNTGELFF
.,TRBV21-1,TRBJ2-3,.,TGTGCCAGCAGCCCCCGGTTAGCGGGAGGTGCAGATACGCAGTATTTT,CASSPRLAGGADTQYF
.,TRBV9,TRBJ2-5,.,TGTGCCAGCAGCGAAGGGGCGTCCCTCCAAGAGACCCAGTACTTC,CASSEGASLQETQYF
TRBD1,TRBV18,TRBJ2-7,.,TGTGCCAGCTCCCCTGGGACAGGGATCTACGAGCAGTACTTC,CASSPGTGIYEQYF
TRBD2,TRBV6-1,TRBJ2-1,.,TGTGCCAACGGACTAGCGGACTACAATGAGCAGTTCTTC,CANGLADYNEQFF
.,TRBV5-5,TRBJ1-1,.,TGTGCCAGCAGCCAACAGGGCCCCACTGAAGCTTTCTTT,CASSQQGPTEAFF
TRBD1,TRBV6-5,TRBJ1-4,once,TGTGCCAGCAGTAGGGACAGGGGGGGCGAAAAACTGTTTTTT,CASSRDRGGEKLFF
.,TRBV6-5,TRBJ2-3,.,TGTGCCAGCAGTTACGTGTCTTCTCCACAGGTTACGCAGTATTTT,CASSYVSSPQVTQYF
TRBD2,TRBV7-2,TRBJ2-3,.,TGTGCCAGCAGCTTCCCTAGCGGGAGGGCCATAGATACGCAGTATTTT,CASSFPSGRAIDTQYF
.,TRBV27,TRBJ2-3,.,TGTGCCAGCAGCTGGACAGCCGGGGCCACAGATACGCAGTATTTT,CASSWTAGATDTQYF